This T cell receptor (beta chain) derives from a study of T cell responses to AZD1222 COVID-19 vaccine. The CDR3 has 13 residues. From germline, CDR1 is ENHRY and CDR2 SYGVKD. V trimming: 11 bases; J trimming: 1 base; junction bases outside the gene matches: 4. Profiled with immunoSEQ multiplex PCR; TCRdb holds only in-frame clones, not every one. This sample carries 160,000 or so clones, about 91% of them seen once, and the ten largest clones take around 0.98%. The TCR sequence derives from an adult who received the AZD1222 COVID-19 vaccine. The sample in question was peripheral blood, obtained 28 days after the second AZD1222 dose. The J gene is TRBJ2-2, the V gene TRBV10-3; 7 nucleotides line up with TRBD2. The CDR3 here is CASGRGNTGELFF. CDR3 coding DNA: TGTGCCTCGGGGAGGGGGAACACCGGGGAGCTGTTTTTT.